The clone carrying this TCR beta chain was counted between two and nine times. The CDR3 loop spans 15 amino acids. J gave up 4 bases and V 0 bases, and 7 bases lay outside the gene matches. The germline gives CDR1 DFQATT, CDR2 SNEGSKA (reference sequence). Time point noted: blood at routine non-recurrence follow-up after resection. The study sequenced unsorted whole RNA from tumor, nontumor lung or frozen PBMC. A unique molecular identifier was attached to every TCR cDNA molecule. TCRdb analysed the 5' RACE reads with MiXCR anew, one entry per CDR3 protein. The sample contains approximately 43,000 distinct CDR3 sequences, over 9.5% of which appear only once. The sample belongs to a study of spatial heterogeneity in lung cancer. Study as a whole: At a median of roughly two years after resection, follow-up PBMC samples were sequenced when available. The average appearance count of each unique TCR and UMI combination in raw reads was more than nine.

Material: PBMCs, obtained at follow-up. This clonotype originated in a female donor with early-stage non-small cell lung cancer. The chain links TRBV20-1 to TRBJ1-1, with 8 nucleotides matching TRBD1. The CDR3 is CSARDPDRDGTEAFF. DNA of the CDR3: TGCAGTGCTAGAGACCCGGACAGGGATGGCACTGAAGCTTTCTTT.